A selection of T cell receptor beta chains follows, all from one sample in a study of post-analysis software for immune sequencing data. MiXCR, run by TCRdb on the PCR reads, gives a single entry per CDR3 protein. The sample holds around 500,000 distinct CDR3 sequences; around 34% are singletons and the top ten take about 5.6%. The specimen sequenced was blood. Receptor source: a girl aged 2-17 years with multiple sclerosis. CDR3s include the opening cysteine and the closing phenylalanine or tryptophan. Each record gives: V gene, J gene, D gene, clone size, CDR3 protein, CDR3 DNA. D genes are given only for firm matches. The size of a clone is reported for some rows only, either as once, few or many, or as a class for expanded clones.

V gene: TRBV29-1
J gene: TRBJ2-3
D gene: TRBD2
clone size: .
CDR3 protein: CSVGKGLNTDTQYF
CDR3 DNA: TGCAGCGTTGGAAAGGGACTAAACACAGATACGCAGTATTTT

V gene: TRBV7-9
J gene: TRBJ1-5
D gene: .
clone size: few
CDR3 protein: CASSLWGGRRNQPQHF
CDR3 DNA: TGTGCCAGCAGCCTCTGGGGGGGAAGACGCAATCAGCCCCAGCATTTT

V gene: TRBV20-1
J gene: TRBJ2-1
D gene: .
clone size: .
CDR3 protein: CSAHTVGRLETQFF
CDR3 DNA: TGCAGTGCTCACACTGTAGGCAGATTGGAGACCCAGTTCTTC

V gene: TRBV28
J gene: TRBJ1-4
D gene: .
clone size: few
CDR3 protein: CASSGNRVTSNEKLFF
CDR3 DNA: TGTGCCAGCAGTGGGAACAGGGTTACGTCTAATGAAAAACTGTTTTTT

V gene: TRBV20-1
J gene: TRBJ1-1
D gene: .
clone size: once
CDR3 protein: CSARVVGINTEAFF
CDR3 DNA: TGCAGTGCTAGAGTTGTGGGGATTAACACTGAAGCTTTCTTT

V gene: TRBV11-2
J gene: TRBJ1-2
D gene: .
clone size: few
CDR3 protein: CASSLVAGHGYTF
CDR3 DNA: TGTGCCAGCAGCTTAGTAGCGGGGCATGGCTACACCTTC

V gene: TRBV7-9
J gene: TRBJ2-1
D gene: TRBD2
clone size: .
CDR3 protein: CASSLARPSGGVYNEQFF
CDR3 DNA: TGTGCCAGCAGCTTAGCGAGGCCTAGCGGGGGGGTCTACAATGAGCAGTTCTTC

V gene: TRBV5-5
J gene: TRBJ2-1
D gene: .
clone size: few
CDR3 protein: CASSLETYNEQFF
CDR3 DNA: TGTGCCAGCAGCTTGGAAACCTACAATGAGCAGTTCTTC

V gene: TRBV4-2
J gene: TRBJ2-4
D gene: .
clone size: few
CDR3 protein: CASSQDKLAKNIQYF
CDR3 DNA: TGTGCCAGCAGCCAAGATAAGTTAGCCAAAAACATTCAGTACTTC

V gene: TRBV5-1
J gene: TRBJ1-4
D gene: TRBD1
clone size: .
CDR3 protein: CASSVTGTGEEKRFF
CDR3 DNA: TGCGCCAGCAGCGTAACCGGGACAGGGGAGGAAAAACGGTTTTTT

V gene: TRBV13
J gene: TRBJ1-3
D gene: .
clone size: .
CDR3 protein: CASSPGNIANTIYF
CDR3 DNA: TGTGCCAGCAGCCCAGGGAATATTGCAAACACCATATATTTT

V gene: TRBV7-9
J gene: TRBJ2-1
D gene: .
clone size: .
CDR3 protein: CASSPGERAEFF
CDR3 DNA: TGTGCCAGCAGCCCGGGAGAACGCGCGGAGTTCTTC

V gene: TRBV4-1
J gene: TRBJ2-2
D gene: TRBD2
clone size: .
CDR3 protein: CASSQELAGKNTGELFF
CDR3 DNA: TGCGCCAGCAGCCAAGAACTAGCGGGGAAGAACACCGGGGAGCTGTTTTTT

V gene: TRBV13
J gene: TRBJ2-7
D gene: .
clone size: .
CDR3 protein: CASRWFGGPSYEQYF
CDR3 DNA: TGTGCCAGCAGGTGGTTTGGGGGCCCCTCCTACGAGCAGTACTTC

V gene: TRBV29-1
J gene: TRBJ2-7
D gene: .
clone size: .
CDR3 protein: CSVERPSRSYEQYF
CDR3 DNA: TGCAGCGTTGAAAGGCCTTCTAGATCCTACGAGCAGTACTTC

V gene: TRBV14
J gene: TRBJ1-2
D gene: .
clone size: .
CDR3 protein: CASSRTFTAYYGYTF
CDR3 DNA: TGTGCCAGCAGCCGGACGTTTACCGCCTACTATGGCTACACCTTC